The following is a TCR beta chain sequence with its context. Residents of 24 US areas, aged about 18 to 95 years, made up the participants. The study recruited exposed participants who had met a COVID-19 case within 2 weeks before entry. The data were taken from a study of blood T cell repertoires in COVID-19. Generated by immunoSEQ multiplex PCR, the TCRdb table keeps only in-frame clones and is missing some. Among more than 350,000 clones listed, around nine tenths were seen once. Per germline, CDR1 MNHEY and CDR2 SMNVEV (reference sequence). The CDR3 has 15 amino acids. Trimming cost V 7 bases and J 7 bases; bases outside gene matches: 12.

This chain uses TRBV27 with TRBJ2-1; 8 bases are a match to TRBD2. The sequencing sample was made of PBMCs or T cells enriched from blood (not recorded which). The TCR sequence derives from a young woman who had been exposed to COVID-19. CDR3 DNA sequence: TGTGCCAGCACTCGAGGGACTAGGGGGTTGAATGAGCAGTTCTTC. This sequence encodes CASTRGTRGLNEQFF.